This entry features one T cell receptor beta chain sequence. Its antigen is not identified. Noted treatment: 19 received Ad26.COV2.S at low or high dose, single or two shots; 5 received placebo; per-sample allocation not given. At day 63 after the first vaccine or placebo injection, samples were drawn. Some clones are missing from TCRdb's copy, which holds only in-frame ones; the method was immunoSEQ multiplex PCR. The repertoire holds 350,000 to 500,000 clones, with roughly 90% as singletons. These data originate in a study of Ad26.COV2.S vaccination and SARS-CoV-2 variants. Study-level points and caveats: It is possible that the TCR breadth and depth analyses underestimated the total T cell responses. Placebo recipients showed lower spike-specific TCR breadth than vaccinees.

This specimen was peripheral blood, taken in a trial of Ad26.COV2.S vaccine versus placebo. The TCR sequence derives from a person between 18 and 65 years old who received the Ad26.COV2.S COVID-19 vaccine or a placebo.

CDR3 amino acids: CASSQERGLTGYTF. The CDR3 DNA reads as TGTGCCAGCAGCCAAGAACGGGGCCTCACCGGCTACACCTTC. The chain is built from TRBV3-1 (or the pseudogene TRBV3-2) and TRBJ1-2; tentatively, D is TRBD1 (5 bases). CDR3 length: 14 residues. The V gene lost 0 bases and the J gene lost 8 bases, with 13 bases spanning the gap. Germline assignment: CDR1 LGHDT and CDR2 YNNKEL (reference sequence).